The T cell receptor beta chain described here comes from a study of T cell responses to AZD1222 COVID-19 vaccine. The method was immunoSEQ multiplex PCR; TCRdb's version includes in-frame clones alone and lacks a portion of them. The table records over 50,000 clones, around 84% of them present only once. Concerning this clone: Its antigen is not identified.

The study's findings and limits: Donors in the cohort were predominantly white British and more often female, and clonal diversity was possibly underestimated. Among spike-specific TCRs, nearly half reportedly target unmutated variant regions. Researchers report vaccine-associated CD4 TCRs spanning spike, with dominance at 160-218 and 743-854.

Trimming removed 6 bases from V and 9 bases from J, with 21 bases in between. The germline gives CDR1 MNHEY, CDR2 SMNVEV (reference sequence). The CDR3 contains 14 residues. The specimen comprised peripheral blood, sampled on day 0 of AZD1222 vaccination. The TCR sequence derives from an adult in good health. The chain is built from TRBV27 and TRBJ2-7; maybe TRBD1 (9 bases). DNA for the CDR3: TGTGCCAGCAGGGGACAGGGACTAGTCGGCGGGCAGTACTTC. Its translation: CASRGQGLVGGQYF.